These T cell receptor beta chains were read from a single sample in a study of T-cell memory formation after mild COVID-19. Each CDR3 protein gets one entry after TCRdb re-called the 5' RACE reads with MiXCR. The table lists more than 300,000 distinct CDR3 sequences, over 11% of them singletons. Sequenced input: PBMCs or a T cell subset sorted from them (not recorded which). The receptor source for this set is a man younger than 30 who had mild COVID-19 (a few samples of this study predate the infection). Cell type and time point are not known. Each CDR3 is given without its conserved first and last residue. Only part of the rows carry a size: once, few, many, or a class if the clone is expanded.

. | TRBV19 | ASGQGGTIY
. | TRBV11-1 | ASMPPAGGADTQY
. | TRBV27 | ASRSLVDEQF
. | TRBV10-3 | AIRTGQSANTGELF
few | TRBV4-1 | ASSQEPGTEAF
. | TRBV5-1 | ASSLNWVANTGELF
. | TRBV18 | ASSSPASGRTDTQY
few | TRBV4-2 | ATGRTENGYT
. | TRBV12-3/TRBV12-4 | ASSLAAPRADEQF
few | TRBV7-9 | ASSVWEGEAF
. | TRBV20-1 | SARDRRHGNTEAF
many | TRBV7-8 | ASSLVSTGELF
many | TRBV7-6 | ASSIWTGGDTQY
many | TRBV7-6 | ASSLGRLDTQY
. | TRBV4-3 | ASSQEMARPYEQY
few | TRBV5-1 | ASSLGLAGRY
few | TRBV5-6 | ASSFGQLGEAQH
. | TRBV19 | ASSIRDRRQPQH
few | TRBV29-1 | SSKQGWGETQY
few | TRBV12-3/TRBV12-4 | ASGEPNYGYT
few | TRBV7-2 | ASRDGSLNEQF
few | TRBV23-1 | ASSQETGEREETQY
few | TRBV20-1 | SAAPGQSNQPQH
few | TRBV6-2/TRBV6-3 | ASTPPGFNQPQH
few | TRBV18 | ASSTGGEQF
. | TRBV28 | ASSLEPGREYGGYGYT
few | TRBV4-1 | ASRPPGQGVNSPLH
few | TRBV6-6 | ASSYSRDRDYNEQF
many | TRBV7-3 | ASSLGNPATAGELF
. | TRBV11-2 | ASSRGPRQF
. | TRBV5-1 | ASSAGTENTEAF
. | TRBV7-9 | AISPGTAETQY
few | TRBV7-2 | ASSLVAGGSNQPQH
. | TRBV20-1 | SAQGWDSGNTIY
. | TRBV5-6 | ASSSTGTFSDEQF
few | TRBV2 | ASSPRQGKNIQY
. | TRBV20-1 | SAPGAGGRTGELF
. | TRBV7-9 | ASSNRAIRAGELF
many | TRBV15 | ATSRVSGNTDTQY
many | TRBV7-6 | ASSLAPRGFTYEQY
. | TRBV7-2 | ASSVGLAGQY
. | TRBV20-1 | SAQDGDEKLF